These T cell receptor beta chains were read from a single sample in a study of T-cell memory formation after mild COVID-19. MiXCR was run by TCRdb on the 5' RACE reads, yielding one entry per CDR3 protein. The table includes 550,000 to 700,000 distinct CDR3 sequences, under 20% detected once. Sequencing was performed on PBMCs or a T cell subset sorted from them (not recorded which). Receptors were obtained from an adult woman who had mild COVID-19 (a few samples of this study predate the infection). Cell type and time point are not known. Each CDR3 is given without its conserved first and last residue. Fields, in order: CDR3 length, clone size, V gene, J gene, CDR3 protein. Clone size is not always given. Where it is, it says once, few, many or a class for expanded clones.

15	.	TRBV7-6	TRBJ1-2	ASSSLPPGQGLYGYT
13	few	TRBV3-1	TRBJ2-3	ASSQGGTGFYTQY
13	few	TRBV5-1	TRBJ2-2	ASSLATANTGELF
12	few	TRBV24-1	TRBJ1-2	ATSDPGQLYGYT
15	.	TRBV7-7	TRBJ2-2	ASSLRSSGGHTGELF
14	.	TRBV12-3/TRBV12-4	TRBJ1-4	ASSLPTGPANEKLF
21	few	TRBV7-9	TRBJ2-3	ASSRQGFSGTPPRRGLTDTQY
14	few	TRBV7-2	TRBJ2-5	ASSLRTQELEETQY
13	.	TRBV27	TRBJ2-1	ASSLWAGGYNEQF
14	few	TRBV9	TRBJ2-5	ASSVGGGGPPETQY
13	.	TRBV4-1	TRBJ2-2	ASSRGTGQGGELF
13	.	TRBV7-9	TRBJ2-2	ASGASTANTGELF
12	few	TRBV5-5	TRBJ2-2	ASSLEALVGELF
13	few	TRBV6-5	TRBJ1-1	ASSSRDRRVGEAF
11	.	TRBV19	TRBJ2-3	ASSIRRGDTQY
11	.	TRBV30	TRBJ1-5	AWNTGSGQPQH
14	few	TRBV5-6	TRBJ2-7	ASSFFGTGQIYEQY
9	.	TRBV29-1	TRBJ2-7	SVGEGEVGY
9	.	TRBV20-1	TRBJ1-2	SVPRINGYT
13	few	TRBV9	TRBJ1-2	ASRGTGGSRYGYT
11	.	TRBV5-1	TRBJ2-7	ASSSGQGKLQY
12	few	TRBV20-1	TRBJ2-5	SAATGGLGETQY
14	.	TRBV15	TRBJ2-2	ATAEGNIRDTGELF